The present T cell receptor (beta chain) was sequenced within a study of cytomegalovirus exposure and HLA in healthy donors. Study-level points and caveats: Most TCR beta V segments were productive about 90% or about 30% of the time in an earlier analysis. Excluded: some indistinguishable V segments such as TRBV6-2 and TRBV6-3.

This CDR3 spans 17 amino acids. Trimming at V came to 1 base and at J to 3 bases, leaving 11 bases not matched to a gene. Per germline, CDR1 SGHVS and CDR2 FNYEAQ. PCR employed 60 Vbeta and 13 Jbeta primers. Assay used: immunoSEQ multiplex PCR; TCRdb lists only in-frame clones, some missing. The profile shows under 150,000 clones, just under 85% of them singletons. In regard to this clone: Its antigen is as yet unknown.

The V call is TRBV7-6, the J call TRBJ2-7; 8 bases are shared with TRBD1. Input material: PBMCs. This TCR derives from a boy under 10 years old in good health and CMV-seronegative. The CDR3, as DNA: TGTGCCAGCAGCTTAGGGGGAATGGGACAGGTCGACTACGAGCAGTACTTC. As protein: CASSLGGMGQVDYEQYF.